A selection of T cell receptor beta chains follows, all from one sample in a study of blood T cell repertoires in COVID-19. Some clones are missing from TCRdb's copy, which holds only in-frame ones; the method was immunoSEQ multiplex PCR. The table records 250,000 to 300,000 clones, around 86% of them present only once. The sample was peripheral blood. The receptors were sampled from a man aged 50 to 60 with acute or convalescent COVID-19. Each CDR3 is given with its conserved first and last residue. D genes are given only for firm matches. The size of a clone is reported for some rows only, either as once, few or many, or as a class for expanded clones.

- - TRBJ2-1 TRBV5-6 13 CASSLNRGHTQFF TGTGCCAGCAGCCTCAACCGGGGACACACGCAGTTCTTC
TRBD1 - TRBJ2-7 TRBV3-1/TRBV3-2 18 CASSQTLPAGQGYKVQYF TGTGCCAGCAGCCAAACATTGCCCGCCGGACAGGGGTATAAGGTGCAGTACTTC
TRBD1 - TRBJ1-2 TRBV14 17 CASSPLLGTGVTNGYTF TGTGCCAGCAGCCCACTCCTAGGGACAGGCGTAACTAATGGCTACACCTTC
- - TRBJ2-1 TRBV6-2/TRBV6-3 14 CASSPSSSYNEQFF TGTGCCAGCAGTCCGTCGAGCTCCTACAATGAGCAGTTCTTC
- - TRBJ1-1 TRBV12-3/TRBV12-4 13 CASSFAIRTEAFF TGTGCCAGCAGTTTTGCAATTAGAACTGAAGCTTTCTTT
- - TRBJ1-2 TRBV6-5 12 CASRTGDYGYTF TGTGCCAGCAGGACAGGAGACTATGGCTACACCTTC
TRBD2 once TRBJ2-3 TRBV5-8 14 CASTLAGGPDTQYF TGTGCCAGCACCTTAGCGGGGGGCCCCGATACGCAGTATTTT
- once TRBJ1-1 TRBV11-2 16 CASSLERLSMNTEAFF TGTGCCAGCAGCTTAGAACGGTTATCCATGAACACTGAAGCTTTCTTT
- - TRBJ2-7 TRBV5-1 15 CASSLTSRDSYEQYF TGCGCCAGCAGCTTGACCTCCAGGGACTCCTACGAGCAGTACTTC
TRBD1 - TRBJ1-1 TRBV3-1/TRBV3-2 16 CASSQDPRDRGTEAFF TGTGCCAGCAGCCAAGACCCTAGGGACAGGGGCACTGAAGCTTTCTTT
- - TRBJ1-1 TRBV19 14 CASSGGGLITEAFF TGTGCCAGTAGCGGGGGAGGACTGATCACTGAAGCTTTCTTT
TRBD2 - TRBJ2-1 TRBV9 15 CASSVVASGGNEQFF TGTGCCAGCAGCGTAGTGGCTAGCGGGGGCAATGAGCAGTTCTTC
TRBD2 - TRBJ2-3 TRBV10-2 15 CASINSGGTTDTQYF TGCGCCAGCATAAATAGCGGGGGGACCACAGATACGCAGTATTTT
- - TRBJ1-1 TRBV6-1 15 CASSETGHMNTEAFF TGTGCCAGCAGTGAAACGGGACACATGAACACTGAAGCTTTCTTT
- - TRBJ2-1 TRBV10-1 17 CASSESGWRGQKNEQFF TGCGCCAGCAGTGAGTCTGGGTGGAGGGGACAGAAAAATGAGCAGTTCTTC
- - TRBJ2-3 TRBV5-1 14 CASSLGGPTDTQYF TGCGCCAGCAGCTTGGGGGGGCCCACAGATACGCAGTATTTT
- once TRBJ2-3 TRBV11-2 14 CASSLWTPPYTQYF TGTGCCAGCAGCTTATGGACTCCTCCGTATACGCAGTATTTT
- - TRBJ1-1 TRBV6-5 11 CASRGAAEAFF TGTGCCAGCCGGGGGGCCGCTGAAGCTTTCTTT
- - TRBJ1-1 TRBV6-6 15 CASSYPDTLNTEAFF TGTGCCAGCAGTTACCCGGACACTCTGAACACTGAAGCTTTCTTT
TRBD2 - TRBJ2-5 TRBV9 15 CASSVASGGGETQYF TGTGCCAGCAGCGTAGCTAGCGGGGGGGGAGAGACCCAGTACTTC
- once TRBJ1-5 TRBV2 14 CASSIPPVNQPQHF TGTGCCAGCAGCATTCCCCCAGTGAATCAGCCCCAGCATTTT
- - TRBJ1-1 TRBV18 14 CASSRATENTEAFF TGTGCCAGCTCACGCGCGACAGAGAACACTGAAGCTTTCTTT
- - TRBJ1-4 TRBV9 16 CASSAGIQGGNEKLFF TGTGCCAGCAGCGCCGGAATTCAGGGAGGGAATGAAAAACTGTTTTTT
- few TRBJ2-7 TRBV2 14 CASSADRVSYEQYF TGTGCCAGCAGTGCGGACAGAGTCTCCTACGAGCAGTACTTC
TRBD1 - TRBJ2-3 TRBV19 15 CASSNPDRGTDTQYF TGTGCCAGTAGTAATCCTGACAGGGGCACAGATACGCAGTATTTT
TRBD1 - TRBJ2-7 TRBV6-5 15 CASIKQGLSGYEQYF TGTGCCAGCATCAAACAGGGGTTGTCCGGGTACGAGCAGTACTTC
- - TRBJ2-1 TRBV11-3 12 CASSLEGHQQFF TGTGCCAGCAGCTTAGAGGGACACCAGCAGTTCTTC
- - TRBJ1-1 TRBV5-1 15 CASSLGRPGDTEAFF TGCGCCAGCAGCTTGGGCCGACCCGGGGACACTGAAGCTTTCTTT
TRBD1 - TRBJ1-5 TRBV6-6 18 CASSRLHGTGSPSQPQHF TGTGCCAGCAGTCGGCTCCACGGGACAGGGAGTCCAAGTCAGCCCCAGCATTTT
- - TRBJ2-3 TRBV15 17 CATSRDRPNFGVDTQYF TGTGCCACCAGCAGAGATCGCCCCAACTTTGGTGTGGATACGCAGTATTTT
- - TRBJ1-2 TRBV6-1 13 CASSEIGGSGYTF TGTGCCAGCAGTGAGATAGGGGGTAGTGGCTACACCTTC
TRBD1 - TRBJ1-3 TRBV6-5 15 CASLLDRGGGNTIYF TGTGCCAGCCTCCTAGACAGGGGCGGAGGAAACACCATATATTTT
TRBD1 - TRBJ2-7 TRBV5-1 15 CASSLYRDRGSEQYF TGCGCCAGCAGCTTGTACAGGGACAGGGGAAGCGAGCAGTACTTC
TRBD1 once TRBJ2-2 TRBV6-5 14 CASADRASIGELFF TGTGCCAGCGCGGACAGGGCAAGCATCGGGGAGCTGTTTTTT
- - TRBJ2-5 TRBV7-9 14 CASSTTTGWETQYF TGTGCCAGCAGCACCACTACAGGGTGGGAGACCCAGTACTTC
TRBD1 - TRBJ2-2 TRBV2 15 CASRKDRTNTGELFF TGTGCCAGCAGGAAGGACAGGACGAACACCGGGGAGCTGTTTTTT
- - TRBJ2-1 TRBV19 14 CASRNRGGRDEQFF TGTGCCAGTAGGAACAGGGGGGGTAGGGATGAGCAGTTCTTC
TRBD1 - TRBJ1-4 TRBV11-2 14 CASSVSGQGEKLFF TGTGCCAGCAGCGTTTCGGGACAGGGAGAAAAACTGTTTTTT
- - TRBJ2-7 TRBV2 15 CASSEAPGFSYEQYF TGTGCCAGCAGTGAAGCCCCAGGGTTCTCCTACGAGCAGTACTTC
- - TRBJ1-1 TRBV10-3 11 CAIRQDTEAFF TGTGCCATCAGGCAGGACACTGAAGCTTTCTTT
- - TRBJ1-5 TRBV2 16 CASSPQPGDDNQPQHF TGTGCCAGCAGCCCTCAGCCAGGGGACGACAATCAGCCCCAGCATTTT